The 19 T cell receptor beta chains below come from one sample, sequenced in a study of blood T cell repertoires in COVID-19. Clones were read by immunoSEQ multiplex PCR, and TCRdb kept only the in-frame ones, dropping some. In the table there are roughly 100,000 clones, roughly 89% of which are singletons. Sequences were obtained from peripheral blood. The receptors come from a human donor with COVID-19, enrolled during active disease. The donor label of this sample is uncertain.

This chain joins TRBV7-8 and TRBJ1-4, with 7 bases matching TRBD1. With 3 bases clipped from V and 5 bases from J, the junction kept 3 bases outside the gene matches. The germline CDR1 and CDR2 sequences are SGHVS and FQNEAQ. The CDR3 totals 14 residues. The CDR3 protein is CASSFGTENEKLFF. As DNA, the CDR3 is TGTGCCAGCAGCTTCGGGACAGAGAATGAAAAACTGTTTTTT.

CDR3 residues: CAISESYSSYNSPLHF. CDR3 sequence (DNA): TGTGCCATCAGTGAGTCGTACTCCTCCTATAATTCACCCCTCCACTTT. J is TRBJ1-6 and V is TRBV10-3; D is uncertain. Germline CDR1 reads ENHRY; CDR2 reads SYGVKD. The CDR3 sequence is 16 residues long. The V end was cut by 0 bases, the J end by 0 bases, with 6 bases between.

J is TRBJ2-1 and V is TRBV5-1; no firm D call. Germline V gene lookup returns CDR1 SGHRS and CDR2 YFSETQ. CDR3 length equals 13 residues. Trimming pared 4 bases from V and 5 bases from J, leaving 10 bases between. The CDR3 is CASSTSANNEQFF. The CDR3 nucleotides are TGCGCCAGCAGCACGTCAGCGAACAATGAGCAGTTCTTC.

The CDR3 nucleotides are TGTGCAAGTCGCTTAGGGCGGGGCCGGGGGAGCTACGAGCAGTACTTC. Protein sequence: CASRLGRGRGSYEQYF. V and J are TRBV12-2 and TRBJ2-7; no check of the table's D call, TRBD2, against the DNA was made. TRBV12-2 is a known pseudogene. The CDR3 has 16 residues.

The rearrangement uses TRBV5-1 and TRBJ2-3; weak D call: TRBD2 (5 bases). The ends were cut back, 5 bases at V and 3 bases at J, with 13 bases in the middle. Germline V lookup: CDR1 SGHRS, CDR2 YFSETQ. The CDR3 consists of 14 residues. CDR3 amino acids: CASSQPEGTDTQYF. The CDR3 DNA is TGCGCCAGCAGTCAGCCCGAGGGAACAGATACGCAGTATTTT.

The V and J genes are TRBV5-1 and TRBJ1-1; maybe TRBD1 (6 bases). Per germline, CDR1 SGHRS and CDR2 YFSETQ. The V and J ends lost 2 bases and 2 bases respectively, with 13 bases between them. The CDR3 covers 15 residues. CDR3 residues: CASSLNTQGNTEAFF. DNA for the CDR3: TGCGCCAGCAGCTTAAATACACAGGGAAACACTGAAGCTTTCTTT.

The CDR3 loop reads CASSVRGRELFF. As DNA, the CDR3 is TGTGCCAGCAGCGTCAGGGGGCGCGAACTGTTTTTT. The rearrangement uses TRBV6-2 or TRBV6-3 and TRBJ1-4; TRBD1 matches at 8 bases. This CDR3 comprises 12 residues. CDR1 is MNHEY, CDR2 SVGEGT, per germline. The V and J ends lost 6 bases and 12 bases, in that order; junction bases with no gene match: 6.

The chain carries TRBV4-3 and TRBJ1-2; the match to TRBD1 covers 8 bases. Trimming cost V 0 bases and J 4 bases; bases outside gene matches: 7. This CDR3 comprises 16 residues. Germline V CDR1 and CDR2: LGHNA, YSLEER. DNA of the CDR3: TGCGCCAGCAGCCAAGATTTAGGCAGGGGGCTCTATGGCTACACCTTC. Residues: CASSQDLGRGLYGYTF.

This chain joins TRBV5-1 and TRBJ1-5; 10 bases agree with TRBD1. Germline CDR1 is SGHRS and CDR2 is YFSETQ. The CDR3 is 15 residues long. V dropped 2 bases and J dropped 3; count of bases not matched to a gene: 2. The CDR3 spells CASSFGTGDNQPQHF. The DNA of the CDR3 is TGCGCCAGCAGCTTTGGGACAGGGGACAATCAGCCCCAGCATTTT. Variable domain in full (rest from reference TRBV5-1 and TRBJ1-5): KAGVTQTPRYLIKTRGQQVTLSCSPISGHRSVSWYQQTPGQGLQFLFEYFSETQRNKGNFPGRFSGRQFSNSRSEMNVSTLELGDSALYLCASSFGTGDNQPQHFGDGTRLSIL.

The chain couples TRBV5-4 to TRBJ1-1; a possible D gene is TRBD1 (5 bases). Germline assignment: CDR1 SGHNT and CDR2 YYREEE (reference sequence). The CDR3 contains 15 residues. V was cut by 0 bases and J by 7 bases, with 16 bases left in between. The DNA for the CDR3 is TGTGCCAGCAGCTTGGGGGGGGGACTCTACGTTGAAGCTTTCTTT. This codes for CASSLGGGLYVEAFF.

The gene calls are TRBV10-1 and TRBJ2-7, with a possible D match to TRBD2 (5 bases). Deletions cut 6 bases from V and 3 bases from J, with 12 bases between. Germline V gene lookup returns CDR1 WNHNN and CDR2 SYGVQD (reference sequence). CDR3 size: 13 residues. The DNA of the CDR3 is TGCGCCAGCAGCCCTCAAGAGGGCTACGAGCAGTACTTC. Protein: CASSPQEGYEQYF.

The chain links TRBV19 to TRBJ2-7; perhaps TRBD1 as D (6 bases). V lost 0 bases, J lost 3 bases, and 18 bases lay in between. Germline V gives CDR1 LNHDA, CDR2 SQIVND (reference sequence). The CDR3 is made up of 17 amino acids. The CDR3 DNA reads as TGTGCCAGTAGTATAGAAGGGGCAGGGGCGACTAACTACGAGCAGTACTTC. Protein: CASSIEGAGATNYEQYF.

The J gene is TRBJ2-1, the V gene TRBV7-9, with TRBD1 matching over 10 bases. Trimming removed 6 bases from V and 7 bases from J; junction bases left unmatched: 3. Germline V gene lookup returns CDR1 SEHNR and CDR2 FQNEAQ (reference sequence). The CDR3 runs 13 residues. The CDR3 DNA sequence: TGTGCCAGCAGGCGGACAGGGGGAAATGAGCAGTTCTTC. As protein: CASRRTGGNEQFF.

V is TRBV28 and J is TRBJ2-2; 8 bases line up with TRBD1. J was trimmed by 3 bases and V by 4 bases; bases with no gene match: 4. Per the germline V gene, CDR1 is MDHEN and CDR2 is SYDVKM. The CDR3 covers 15 residues. CDR3 loop: CASSSTDRDTGELFF. Here the CDR3 DNA reads TGTGCCAGCAGTTCCACGGACAGGGACACCGGGGAGCTGTTTTTT. Full variable domain (rest looked up from reference TRBV28 and TRBJ2-2): DVKVTQSSRYLVKRTGEKVFLECVQDMDHENMFWYRQDPGLGLRLIYFSYDVKMKEKGDIPEGYSVSREKKERFSLILESASTNQTSMYLCASSSTDRDTGELFFGEGSRLTVL.

The chain combines TRBV2 with TRBJ1-1; 7 positions agree with TRBD1. From germline, CDR1 is SNHLY and CDR2 FYNNEI. V shed 8 bases and J 0 bases; nucleotides not matched to a gene: 6. CDR3 size: 14 residues. The CDR3 DNA is TGTGCCAGCGATGGGACAGTAATGAACACTGAAGCTTTCTTT. Its protein product is CASDGTVMNTEAFF.

V usage is TRBV28 and J usage is TRBJ2-7; 8 bases align to TRBD2. From germline, CDR1 is MDHEN and CDR2 SYDVKM. The CDR3 is 15 residues long. Unmatched junction bases numbered 12, after V lost 8 bases and J lost 3 bases. In DNA form, the CDR3 reads TGTGCCAGCGGGCCTGGAGTAGCGGGGAACTACGAGCAGTACTTC. It yields the protein CASGPGVAGNYEQYF. The full variable domain, its missing parts supplied by reference TRBV28 and TRBJ2-7, is DVKVTQSSRYLVKRTGEKVFLECVQDMDHENMFWYRQDPGLGLRLIYFSYDVKMKEKGDIPEGYSVSREKKERFSLILESASTNQTSMYLCASGPGVAGNYEQYFGPGTRLTVT.

This clone showed up just a few times. The V and J genes are TRBV5-5 and TRBJ1-5, with 12 bases fitting TRBD1. CDR1 is SGHKS and CDR2 is YYEKEE in the germline V gene (reference sequence). This CDR3 has 16 residues. With V trimmed by 3 bases and J by 6 bases, 7 bases remained unmatched. In DNA form, the CDR3 reads TGTGCCAGCAGCTCCTACCGGGACAGGGGGCTTCAGCCCCAGCATTTT. It is translated as CASSSYRDRGLQPQHF.

This clone was counted between two and nine times. J is TRBJ2-1 and V is TRBV30; 10 positions match TRBD1. CDR1 and CDR2 from the germline V gene are GTSNPN and SVGIG (reference sequence). The CDR3 totals 15 residues. The ends lost 3 bases at V and 5 bases at J; junction bases unmatched: 7. The CDR3: CAWSLGQGGHNEQFF. The CDR3 bases are TGTGCCTGGAGCCTAGGACAGGGGGGCCACAATGAGCAGTTCTTC.

The chain carries TRBV15 and TRBJ1-3; D uncertain. V lost 5 bases to trimming and J lost 3 bases, with 11 bases between them. Germline CDR1 reads LNHNV; CDR2 reads YYDKDF (reference sequence). The CDR3 loop spans 14 amino acids. This CDR3 is CATSATRGGNTIYF. CDR3 in DNA: TGTGCCACCAGCGCCACCCGGGGTGGAAACACCATATATTTT.